This TCR beta chain comes out of a study of blood T cell repertoires in COVID-19. Study summary: Collection of acute and convalescent COVID-19 samples took place in the United States, Italy and Spain.

The V gene end was trimmed by 4 bases and the J gene end by 5 bases; junction bases not matched to a gene: 5. This CDR3 has 15 amino acids. Germline values: CDR1 SGHAT, CDR2 FQNNGV. Some clones are missing from TCRdb's copy, which holds only in-frame ones; the method was immunoSEQ multiplex PCR. The sample carries around 270,000 clones, 84% recorded once. The clonotype comes from a woman between 35 and 50 years old who had recovered from COVID-19. This rearrangement joins TRBV11-2 to TRBJ1-5, with 10 bases fitting TRBD1. The sequencing sample was made of peripheral blood. The CDR3 loop is CASSSGTGEHQPQHF. The CDR3 DNA follows: TGTGCCAGCAGCTCCGGGACAGGGGAGCATCAGCCCCAGCATTTT.